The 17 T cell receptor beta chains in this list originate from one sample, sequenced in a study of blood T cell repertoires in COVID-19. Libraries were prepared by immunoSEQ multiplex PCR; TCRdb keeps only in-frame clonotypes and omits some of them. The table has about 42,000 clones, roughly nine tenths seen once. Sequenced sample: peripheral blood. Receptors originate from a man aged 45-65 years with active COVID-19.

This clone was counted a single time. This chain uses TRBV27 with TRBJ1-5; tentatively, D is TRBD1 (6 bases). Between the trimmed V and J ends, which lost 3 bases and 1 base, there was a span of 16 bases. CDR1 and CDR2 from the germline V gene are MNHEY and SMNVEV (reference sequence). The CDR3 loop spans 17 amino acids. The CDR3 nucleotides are TGTGCCAGCAGTTTTTCAGGAGGGGGGGCGAGCAATCAGCCCCAGCATTTT. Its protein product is CASSFSGGGASNQPQHF.

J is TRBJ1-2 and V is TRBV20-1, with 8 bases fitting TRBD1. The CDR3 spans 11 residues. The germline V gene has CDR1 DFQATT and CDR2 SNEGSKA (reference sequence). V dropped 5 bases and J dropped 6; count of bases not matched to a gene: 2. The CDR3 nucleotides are TGCAGTGCTCGGACAGGGAATGGCTACACCTTC. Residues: CSARTGNGYTF.

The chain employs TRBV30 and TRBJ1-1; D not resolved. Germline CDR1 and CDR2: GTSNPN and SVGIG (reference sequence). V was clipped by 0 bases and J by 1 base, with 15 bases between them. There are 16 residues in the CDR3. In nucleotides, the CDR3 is TGTGCCTGGAGTGTTAACGGTCTGCTCCCGAACACTGAAGCTTTCTTT. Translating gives CAWSVNGLLPNTEAFF. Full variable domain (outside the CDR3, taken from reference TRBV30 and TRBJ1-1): SQTIHQWPATLVQPVGSPLSLECTVEGTSNPNLYWYRQAAGRGLQLLFYSVGIGQISSEVPQNLSASRPQDRQFILSSKKLLLSDSGFYLCAWSVNGLLPNTEAFFGQGTRLTVV.

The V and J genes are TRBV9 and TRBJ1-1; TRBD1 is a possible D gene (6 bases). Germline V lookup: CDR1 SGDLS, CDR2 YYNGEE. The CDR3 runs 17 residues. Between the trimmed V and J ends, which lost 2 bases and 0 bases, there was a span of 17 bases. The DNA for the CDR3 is TGTGCCAGCAGCGTGGCTACAGGGCGAGACATGAACACTGAAGCTTTCTTT. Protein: CASSVATGRDMNTEAFF.

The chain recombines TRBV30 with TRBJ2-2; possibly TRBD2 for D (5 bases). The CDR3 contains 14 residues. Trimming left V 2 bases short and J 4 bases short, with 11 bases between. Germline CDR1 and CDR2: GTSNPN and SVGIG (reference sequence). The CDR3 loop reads CAWSLTRGTGELFF. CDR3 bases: TGTGCCTGGAGTCTGACTCGGGGCACCGGGGAGCTGTTTTTT.

CDR3 DNA sequence: TGTGCCAGCAGCACCTGGACAGGGGGCAGCAATCAGCCCCAGCATTTT. This gives the protein CASSTWTGGSNQPQHF. This chain joins TRBV28 and TRBJ1-5; 11 nucleotides match TRBD1. The J segment lost 1 base and the V segment lost 6 bases, leaving 5 bases of the junction unmatched. Germline CDR1 MDHEN, CDR2 SYDVKM. The CDR3 is 16 residues long.

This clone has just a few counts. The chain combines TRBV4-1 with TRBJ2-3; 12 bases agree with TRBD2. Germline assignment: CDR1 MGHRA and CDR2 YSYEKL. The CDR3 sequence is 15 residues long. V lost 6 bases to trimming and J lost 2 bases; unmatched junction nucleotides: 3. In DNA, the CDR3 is TGCGCCAGCAGGAGGACTAGCGGGATCACAGATACGCAGTATTTT. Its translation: CASRRTSGITDTQYF.

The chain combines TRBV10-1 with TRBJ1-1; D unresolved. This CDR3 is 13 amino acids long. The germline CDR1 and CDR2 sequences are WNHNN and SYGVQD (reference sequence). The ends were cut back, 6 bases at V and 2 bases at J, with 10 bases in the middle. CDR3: CASRFSGNTEAFF. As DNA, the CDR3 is TGCGCCAGCAGGTTTTCGGGAAACACTGAAGCTTTCTTT.

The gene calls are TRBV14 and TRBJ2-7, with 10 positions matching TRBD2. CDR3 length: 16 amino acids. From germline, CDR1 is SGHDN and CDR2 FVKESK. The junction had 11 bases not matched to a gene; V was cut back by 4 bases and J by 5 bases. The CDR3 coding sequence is TGTGCCAGCAGCCTACGACCTAGCGGGAGAGCTCACGAGCAGTACTTC. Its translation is CASSLRPSGRAHEQYF.

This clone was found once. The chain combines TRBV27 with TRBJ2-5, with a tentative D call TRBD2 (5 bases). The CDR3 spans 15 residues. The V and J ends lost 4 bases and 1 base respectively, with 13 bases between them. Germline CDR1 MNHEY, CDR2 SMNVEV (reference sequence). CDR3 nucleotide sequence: TGTGCCAGCAGTTGCCCCTCGGGAATCCAAGAGACCCAGTACTTC. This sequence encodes CASSCPSGIQETQYF.

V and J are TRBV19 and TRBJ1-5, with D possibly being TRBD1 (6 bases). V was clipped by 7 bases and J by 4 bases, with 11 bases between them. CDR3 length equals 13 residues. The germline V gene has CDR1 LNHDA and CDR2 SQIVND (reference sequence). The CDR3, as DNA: TGTGCCAGTACCTGGCAGGGGAATCAGCCCCAGCATTTT. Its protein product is CASTWQGNQPQHF.

In DNA form, the CDR3 reads TGTGCCAGCAGTTTGGGTCAGGCTAACTATGGCTACACCTTC. Translated: CASSLGQANYGYTF. V usage is TRBV28 and J usage is TRBJ1-2; D ambiguous. The germline V and J ends were trimmed by 3 bases and 0 bases, with 8 bases remaining between them. Per the germline V gene, CDR1 is MDHEN and CDR2 is SYDVKM. This CDR3 region has 14 residues.

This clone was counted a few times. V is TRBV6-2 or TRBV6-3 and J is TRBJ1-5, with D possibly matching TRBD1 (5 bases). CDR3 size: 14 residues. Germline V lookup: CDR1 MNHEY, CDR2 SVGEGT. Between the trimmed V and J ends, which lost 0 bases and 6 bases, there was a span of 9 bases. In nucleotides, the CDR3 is TGTGCCAGCAGTTACTCAGGAGGGGCTCAGCCCCAGCATTTT. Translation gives CASSYSGGAQPQHF.

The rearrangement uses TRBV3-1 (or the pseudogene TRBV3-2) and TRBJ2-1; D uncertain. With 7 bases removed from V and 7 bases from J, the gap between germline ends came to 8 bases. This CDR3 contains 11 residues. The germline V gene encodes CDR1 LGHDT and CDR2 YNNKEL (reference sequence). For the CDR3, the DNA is TGTGCCAGCACCCTAGGAAATGAGCAGTTCTTC. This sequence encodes CASTLGNEQFF.

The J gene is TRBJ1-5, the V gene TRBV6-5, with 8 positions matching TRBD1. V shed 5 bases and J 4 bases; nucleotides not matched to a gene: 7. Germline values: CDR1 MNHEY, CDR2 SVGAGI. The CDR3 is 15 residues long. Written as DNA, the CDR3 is TGTGCCAGCAGTCGTCAGGGGGCTGGAAATCAGCCCCAGCATTTT. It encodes CASSRQGAGNQPQHF.

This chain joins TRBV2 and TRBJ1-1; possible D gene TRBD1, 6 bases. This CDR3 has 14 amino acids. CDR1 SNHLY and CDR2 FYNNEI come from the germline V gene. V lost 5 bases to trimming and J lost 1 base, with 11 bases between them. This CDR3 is CASSTVTGNTEAFF. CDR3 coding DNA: TGTGCCAGCAGTACCGTGACAGGGAACACTGAAGCTTTCTTT.

The CDR3 is CASSYSPGVRTEAFF. DNA of the CDR3: TGTGCCAGCAGTTACTCACCGGGAGTACGAACTGAAGCTTTCTTT. V is TRBV6-6 and J is TRBJ1-1; no clear D. This CDR3 contains 15 residues. Trimming took 0 bases from V and 5 from J, leaving 13 bases between them. Per the germline V gene, CDR1 is MNHNY and CDR2 is SVGAGI (reference sequence).